This TCR beta chain was identified during a study of regulatory T cells in long-lasting Graves disease. Study-level results: Comparison showed that persistent patients shared more public clonotypes (under 3,000) than new patients (966). Persistent Graves' cases showed lower TCR diversity than newly diagnosed cases.

This clonotype was counted ten times or more. What it binds is unknown. Library construction for TCR beta used iRepertoire HTBI primers and Arm-PCR of CDR3 regions. A single record per CDR3 protein comes from TCRdb applying MiXCR to the multiplex PCR reads. Found here are roughly 420,000 distinct CDR3 sequences, around 15% of them singletons; the top ten hold around 10%. V dropped 4 bases and J dropped 7; count of bases not matched to a gene: 5. The CDR3 runs to 14 residues. Germline V gene data show CDR1 as MNHEY and CDR2 as SMNVEV (reference sequence). Time point noted: newly diagnosed GD, antithyroid drugs for less than 3 months. RNA extracted from PBMCs served as the sequencing template. EDTA tubes received approximately 10 milliliters of collected peripheral blood. These records were also assigned to another study, of T cells in Graves' hyperthyroidism and ophthalmopathy. That work adds: The HTBI primer set drove a first-round RT-PCR of the TCR CDR3.

The chain is built from TRBV27 and TRBJ2-2; 8 bases are a match to TRBD2. Here the sequenced sample was peripheral blood mononuclear cells (PBMCs), taken at new diagnosis, from a patient treated with antithyroid drugs. This receptor was taken from a woman aged 25 to 39 with Graves disease. The CDR3 bases are TGTGCCAGCAGTTCCGGGGGGGGATACGGGGAGCTGTTTTTT. It encodes CASSSGGGYGELFF.